This TCR beta chain was sequenced in a study of cytomegalovirus exposure and HLA in healthy donors (dated by TCRdb to about 2017). Looking at the study overall: In an earlier analysis of around 540 of the donors, 276 Gb of sequence data and 117 million unique TCR beta sequences from about 190 million T cells were reported. The later analysis used no new phenotypic data to find candidate immune exposures, relying instead on TCR beta sequences and their occurrence across donors. Donor age, sex, ethnicity and CMV serostatus were compiled together with the repertoire data. The study aimed to test whether cataloging public T cell receptors could reveal signatures of past pathogen exposure. The number of donors typed differed by locus, with roughly 629-640 for A, B, C, DRB1 and DQB1, more than 500 for DQA1, 600 to 610 for DPA1, and 400 to 490 for DPB1. A later analysis re-examined previously published TCR beta repertoires from around 670 donors and added high-resolution HLA genotyping to investigate patterns of TCR occurrence. Among 398 genotyped donors of the cohort, an average of about 240,000 unique TCR beta nucleotide sequences were sequenced per donor, roughly 20% of them non-productive. All discovery cohort repertoires had been generated using a single sequencing platform. In a later genetic analysis, genome-wide SNP genotypes for about three fifths of the roughly 670 donors were used, and that subset was treated as a discovery cohort. The study used immunosequencing to profile the T cell repertoires of under 700 subjects and linked those repertoires to cytomegalovirus serostatus. Because of strong linkage in the cohort, roughly five DR-DQ haplotypes were treated as single units for association and clustering. High-throughput TCR immunosequencing, statistical association of individual TCRs with disease status, and machine learning were combined to predict cytomegalovirus infection status. To decide whether each TCR beta V gene segment behaved as functional or pseudogenic, an earlier analysis of some 540 of the donors relied on high-throughput TCR beta sequencing. Both class I and class II loci were covered by HLA typing, at four-digit resolution. Approximately 300 gigabases of sequencing data and around 80 million unique TCR sequences made up an early release that covered several hundred HLA-typed donors. Besides the first cohort of around 700 subjects, a separate validation cohort made up of about 120 different subjects was used. Among the roughly 400 genotyped donors, about 83% belonged to the genetic ancestry cluster associated with self-reported Caucasian donors.

In regard to this clone: Its target antigen remains unknown. A junction end diverges from the germline sequence, so it may reflect a read error.

Library preparation employed the immunoSEQ multiplex PCR assay. For the multiplex PCR, a mixture combining 60 forward primers for TCR Vbeta segments and 13 reverse primers for TCR Jbeta segments was used. Amplification of the CDR3 region of rearranged TCR beta genes was performed with a multiplex PCR assay on genomic DNA. The Illumina HiSeq System was used to sequence the amplified TCR beta libraries as 87-base-pair reads. The authors processed their data as follows. In a later analysis, tens of millions of unique TCR beta chains were counted across the roughly 610 repertoires, and roughly 11 million of these chains were shared by at least two donors. A nearest-neighbor algorithm error-corrected the raw reads and collapsed the reads into unique sequences, merging closely related sequences to remove PCR and sequencing errors. V, D and J gene segments were assigned by aligning CDR3 sequences to IMGT reference sequences. For a sequence to be retained, a match of at least six nucleotides was required to both a V gene segment and a J gene segment. Rearrangements were called productive when the CDR3 lacked stop codons and stayed in frame with V and J; all others were non-productive. Following IMGT convention, CDR3 was defined as the stretch from the second conserved V-encoded cysteine up to the conserved J-encoded phenylalanine. In an earlier analysis of roughly 580 of the donors, sequences lacking an unambiguous match to a single V gene segment were excluded. An earlier analysis of 587 of the donors called V segments functional above 56.7% productive rearrangements and segregating when the between-donor standard deviation exceeded 5%. A statistical classification framework was developed to diagnose cytomegalovirus status using the catalog of TCR beta chain sequences. V and J gene assignment, in a later analysis, came from comparing TCR nucleotide sequences with IMGT/GENE-DB human TR gene sequences. Using the TCRdist pipeline, a later analysis assigned CDR3 sequences along with most-parsimonious VDJ recombination scenarios. In a later analysis, each TCR beta chain was defined by its CDR3 amino acid sequence together with its V-gene family, and reads without a unique V-gene family were excluded. As a way to deal with suspected cross-contamination and a sequencing artifact, a later analysis dropped over 550 nucleotide sequences that were highly shared and had low generation probability. In a later analysis, a clonal expansion index for each public chain was calculated from normalized within-repertoire ranks of inferred template counts. Generation probabilities in a later analysis came from a VDJ recombination model fitted to out-of-frame rearrangements, and those results were checked against IGoR. Hypergeometric tests were used in a later analysis to score TCR-TCR, TCR-HLA and TCR-CMV co-occurrence, with a repertoire-size bias correction applied to the TCR pairs. False discovery rates were estimated in a later analysis by permuting HLA or CMV assignments 20 times. In a later analysis, co-occurring TCRs were grouped using DBSCAN, with TCRdist sequence similarity added in when clustering inside HLA-allele-positive subsets. Repertoires with fewer than 30,000 or more than 120,000 public chains, plus five repertoires with anomalous nucleotide sharing, were excluded from co-occurrence clustering. TCRdb limited this immuneACCESS table to in-frame rearrangements with V and J called. A share of clones is missing; checked studies link under half to unresolved V genes, and the rest is unexplained. V and J calls and clone size are those listed in that table; D and trimming were worked out from the DNA. The sample table records roughly 190,000 clones; more than 65% of these occur just once. The ten largest clones capture about 1.4% of the sample.

For CDR1 and CDR2, the germline V gene lists ENHRY and SYGVKD. There are 12 amino acids in the CDR3, from cysteine to phenylalanine inclusive. CDR3 DNA only is kept here, 36 bases in frame from base 1. The cohort was made up of roughly 670 healthy bone marrow donors. At the time of sampling, all cohort members were nominally healthy, though unrecorded immune exposures were likely present. The donor tested CMV seropositive and was one of the 289 seropositive cohort members. Each donor provided a peripheral blood sample, and peripheral blood mononuclear cells were used for TCR beta sequencing. The Qiagen DNeasy Blood Extraction Kit was used to extract genomic DNA from the blood cell samples. Results the study describes overall, beyond this receptor: Most CMV-associated TCR beta chains appeared to be HLA-restricted in a later analysis, and the HLA associations seemed to be driven largely by CMV exposure. This cohort had only TCR beta chains sequenced, and the lack of alpha or paired-chain data limited which features could be detected. In both the original and validation cohorts, the classifier was reported to diagnose cytomegalovirus status with high specificity and sensitivity. A further reported finding was that TCR beta sequences accurately predicted the HLA-A and HLA-B alleles for most subjects in the first cohort. In vitro tests confirmed that three of the cytomegalovirus-associated TCR beta chains recognize cytomegalovirus antigens. Some IMGT-functional V segments, including TRBV6-2 and TRBV6-3, could not be told apart with the 87-base-pair reads, so those segments were excluded. Compared with the approximately 710-donor mean, donors in an Asian-associated ancestry cluster had fewer N-insertions in productive TCRs, according to a later genetic analysis. In a later analysis, several top co-occurrence clusters were reported to appear linked to parvovirus B19, influenza, CMV and Epstein-Barr virus. In an earlier analysis of approximately 590 of the donors, most TCR beta V segments appeared in productive rearrangements about 87% or about 30% of the time, broadly matching IMGT annotations. According to a later analysis, TCR association rates differed among HLA loci, with DRB1 alleles showing the most associated TCRs and HLA-C alleles showing the fewest. Correlated functional status among segregating V segments might reflect linkage disequilibrium, but an unknown experimental factor could not be ruled out. Immune exposure information for the cohort was limited to CMV serostatus. Because some donors lacked HLA typing at each locus, the association tests relied only on the typed subset. In the study, approximately 150 TCR beta chains were listed as associated with cytomegalovirus. The earlier analysis of 587 of the donors excluded some 15 rarely observed V segments, including chromosome 9 orphons, because counts were too low. The sequencing pipeline was judged likely to have produced a cluster of highly shared sequence variants as a technical artifact. In a later analysis, HLA-associated TCR beta chains showed more clonal expansion and lower generation probabilities than non-associated chains that were equally common. Strong co-occurrence of HLA alleles, especially DR and DQ, made assigning TCR associations to individual alleles difficult. An association between a missense DCLRE1C variant and V-gene and J-gene trimming of TCR beta chains was found in a later genetic analysis and replicated in an independent cohort. Roughly uniform sequencing depth across donors was assumed in presence/absence analyses, although this assumption may not hold. In a later analysis, about 17,000 TCR beta sequences were associated with specific HLA alleles at a false discovery rate of 0.05. According to the authors, the approach could potentially be generalized to other disease states and immunological phenotypes. Most TCR sequences were seen in very few donors, while some public TCRs were found in many individuals.

The chain employs TRBV10-3 and TRBJ2-7; the junction holds 7 bases that match TRBD1. The source material was PBMCs. The source of this sequence is a girl aged 5 to 17 in good health and CMV-seropositive. The CDR3 has the sequence CAISRLVTGTVF. DNA sequence: TGTGCCATCAGCCGGTTGGTCACGGGGACAGTCTTC.